The rows below give T cell receptor beta chains drawn from one sample of a study of blood T cells in healthy people across ages. TCRdb recomputed calls from the 5' RACE reads with MiXCR, one row per CDR3 protein. The sample holds around 750,000 distinct CDR3 sequences, roughly 53% seen once. Sequenced input: blood. These receptor sequences come from a man older than 75 in good health. The CDR3 runs from the conserved cysteine through the conserved F or W. The D gene is left open where the match is weak. Rows give clone size only sometimes, using once, few, many, or a class for an expanded clone.

>NA|TRBJ1-4|many|TRBV6-6
CASSYDFGGANEKLFF
TGTGCCAGCAGTTACGATTTCGGGGGAGCTAATGAAAAACTGTTTTTT
>NA|TRBJ2-7|few|TRBV20-1
CSALRAERVQYF
TGCAGTGCTCTAAGGGCCGAGCGGGTGCAGTACTTC
>NA|TRBJ2-3|few|TRBV13
CASSLARSEARPDTQYF
TGTGCCAGCAGCTTAGCTCGCAGCGAAGCACGGCCAGATACGCAGTATTTT
>TRBD2|TRBJ2-1|NA|TRBV18
CASSPRIAGENEQFF
TGTGCCAGCTCACCAAGAATAGCGGGAGAGAATGAGCAGTTCTTC
>NA|TRBJ1-5|NA|TRBV20-1
CSVSEGGLAQPQHF
TGCAGTGTTTCAGAGGGGGGTTTAGCTCAGCCCCAGCATTTT
>NA|TRBJ2-7|NA|TRBV7-2
CASNPGRGPYEQYF
TGTGCCAGCAACCCCGGGAGGGGGCCATACGAGCAGTACTTC
>NA|TRBJ2-7|NA|TRBV3-1
CASGQVRSAGSYEQYF
TGTGCCAGCGGCCAAGTCCGTTCCGCGGGTTCCTACGAGCAGTACTTC
>NA|TRBJ2-7|NA|TRBV4-1
CASSHSQGGTYEQYF
TGCGCCAGCAGCCATTCACAGGGCGGAACCTACGAGCAGTACTTC
>TRBD2|TRBJ2-4|NA|TRBV7-9
CASSFLAGDLGKQYF
TGTGCCAGCAGCTTTTTAGCGGGAGACTTGGGAAAGCAGTACTTC
>TRBD1|TRBJ1-5|once|TRBV13
CASSSGQGAREQPQHF
TGTGCCAGCAGCTCCGGACAGGGGGCAAGGGAGCAGCCCCAGCATTTT
>TRBD2|TRBJ2-7|few|TRBV24-1
CATSDFGTSGTNEQYF
TGTGCCACCAGTGACTTCGGGACTAGCGGGACCAATGAGCAGTACTTC
>TRBD1|TRBJ1-2|once|TRBV4-2
CASSQGAGQGNYGYTF
TGTGCCAGCAGCCAGGGGGCTGGACAGGGGAACTATGGCTACACCTTC
>NA|TRBJ2-2|NA|TRBV5-1
CASSLASGLNTGELFF
TGCGCCAGCAGCTTGGCAAGCGGGCTGAACACCGGGGAGCTGTTTTTT
>NA|TRBJ1-4|few|TRBV2
CASSEAGTYNEKLFF
TGTGCCAGCAGTGAAGCAGGGACTTATAATGAAAAACTGTTTTTT
>TRBD2|TRBJ2-7|NA|TRBV20-1
CSARGGILGYEQYF
TGCAGTGCTAGGGGAGGGATCCTCGGCTACGAGCAGTACTTC
>NA|TRBJ2-4|NA|TRBV29-1
CSTAGRNNEQYF
TGCAGCACTGCGGGTAGAAACAATGAGCAGTACTTC
>NA|TRBJ2-1|NA|TRBV4-2
CASSQGLGKSYNEQFF
TGTGCCAGCAGCCAGGGACTTGGAAAATCCTACAATGAGCAGTTCTTC